This T cell receptor (beta chain) came from a study of beta chain features in type 1 diabetes (dated by TCRdb to 2016 to 2018). For the study in its entirety: Patients and healthy donors did not differ in mean age, gender distribution, total cell number or subset yield. A total of roughly 98,000,000 sorted cells were examined across all samples, and RNA yield correlated strongly with the number of cells per subset. The study compared the TCRB repertoires of sorted circulating CD4+ T cell subsets in recently diagnosed type 1 diabetes patients with those in matched healthy donors. Whereas all 30 or so donors provided naive and central memory subsets, regulatory and stem cell-like memory subsets were isolated from just 8 patients and about 8 healthy donors.

A remark on this clone: It has no known antigen specificity. No much larger clone exists at a distance of one base, and base qualities are not known.

General conclusions and limits of the study: A moderate but significant shortening of TCRB CDR3 length was observed in type 1 diabetes patients in all four CD4+ subsets. Only small numbers of individuals were included in the HLA sub-analyses, which left unresolved whether HLA type had any influence on TCRB rearrangement. At VDJ recombination sites, patients with type 1 diabetes made fewer insertions and deleted more nucleotides, a pattern implying thymic rearrangement abnormalities. Because cDNA rather than genomic DNA was sequenced, highly expressing activated cells could have been over-represented, although no difference in activation and CD3 levels was found between groups. Naive, central memory and regulatory TCRB repertoires appeared more similar among patients than among healthy donors. Shorter templates might have been favored by PCR, but patient and control samples were amplified and corrected together, so both groups would have been affected equally by any skew.

V lost 11 bases and J lost 6 bases, and the count of bases not matched to a germline gene is 5. Based on the germline V gene, the CDR1 and CDR2 sequences are MNHNS and SASEGT. The cysteine opens and the phenylalanine closes a CDR3 of 12 amino acids. Only the CDR3 DNA stays, 36 bases, in frame from base 1. Each donor gave one peripheral blood draw, averaging approximately 120 mL, which was collected into heparinised tubes. Using a panel that included CD45RO, CCR7, CD25, CD127, CD95 and CD27, naive, central memory, regulatory and stem cell-like memory CD4+ T cells were sorted on a BD FACSAria II. All sorted populations exceeded 95% purity. PBMCs were isolated immediately by Lymphoprep density gradient centrifugation and stained directly without culture. Samples were stained and sorted in pairs, with one healthy donor and one patient per experiment, so that batch effects were minimized. All of the isolated RNA was reverse transcribed with the High Capacity cDNA Reverse Transcription Kit, so expressed TCRB transcripts were sequenced. Naive, central memory and regulatory T cell samples underwent deep immunoSEQ sequencing, averaging approximately 3.3 million total reads per sample. Sorted cells were lysed in RLT buffer and RNA was extracted with DNase-treated RNeasy Micro or Mini kits, depending on cell number. Each cell subset was processed on its own to prevent cross-contamination, while patient and healthy donor samples were processed together. Using the immunoSEQ multiplex PCR, TCRB sequences were amplified from cDNA into 87-bp fragments spanning the CDR3 region. The amplicons were sequenced using the Illumina HiSeq platform. The study's processing was this. PCR bias was corrected computationally using synthetic template baselines, and reads within Hamming distance 2 were collapsed, with unmergeable singletons discarded. By aligning reads against IMGT, V, D and J genes, CDR3 length, and insertions or deletions at six rearrangement sites were assigned. Within each subset, clonotype counts were normalized to the number of sorted cells before true diversity and Gini coefficients were calculated with the tcR R package. The overlap coefficient, calculated on TCRB nucleotide sequences, was used to measure repertoire sharing. As a proxy for the pre-selection repertoire, out-of-frame TCRB sequences from naive cells were analyzed. Drawn from immuneACCESS, this table holds only the in-frame rearrangements with V and J called that TCRdb kept. Clones are partly lost; checked studies trace under half to an unresolved V gene and leave the rest unexplained. V, J and clone size were drawn from that table, and D and trimming were deduced from the DNA. The sample has roughly 730,000 clones on record, roughly 13% of them singletons. Approximately 0.022% of the sample is taken by the ten largest.

This clonotype was sampled from a man between 18 and 29 years old with type 1 diabetes. Input material: naive CD4+ T cells from blood. The cell subset or site label here, explained by the study, means: true naive CD4+ T cells. The V gene is TRBV6-1 and the J gene is TRBJ1-5, and 9 junction bases match TRBD1. CDR3 sequence: CAVQGAVQPQHF. Here is the DNA: TGTGCCGTACAGGGGGCTGTTCAGCCCCAGCATTTT.